The clone carrying this T cell receptor beta chain was seen more than once but under ten times. The data derive from a study of CD8+ T cells in alopecia areata. Extracted RNA was reverse transcribed, and the resulting cDNA served as sequencing template. TCRdb's table, derived via immunoSEQ multiplex PCR, lists solely in-frame clones and lacks some. The sample has 100,000 to 120,000 clones; approximately 63% are singletons. V trimming: 4 bases; J trimming: 4 bases; junction bases outside the gene matches: 11. This CDR3 contains 16 residues. CDR1 is SGDLS, CDR2 YYNGEE, per germline. Material: CD8+ T cells sorted from blood. The rearrangement uses TRBV9 and TRBJ1-2; 9 bases map to TRBD1. This TCR was sampled from a human donor in good health. CDR3 in amino acids: CASSQYRQGGSYGYTF. The CDR3 DNA reads as TGTGCCAGCAGCCAATACAGACAGGGGGGATCCTATGGCTACACCTTC. Full variable domain (missing parts from reference TRBV9 and TRBJ1-2): DSGVTQTPKHLITATGQRVTLRCSPRSGDLSVYWYQQSLDQGLQFLIQYYNGEERAKGNILERFSAQQFPDLHSELNLSSLELGDSALYFCASSQYRQGGSYGYTFGSGTRLTVV.